A single sample gave rise to the 17 T cell receptor beta chains below, sequenced in a study of cytomegalovirus exposure and HLA in healthy donors. Some clones are missing from TCRdb's copy, which holds only in-frame ones; the method was immunoSEQ multiplex PCR. The profile covers hundreds of thousands of clones, with 90% appearing a single time and 3% to 3.5% taken by the ten largest. Sequenced sample: PBMCs. The receptors originated from a woman aged 25 to 39 in good health and CMV-seronegative.

V usage is TRBV6-1 and J usage is TRBJ1-5; unclear D gene. From germline, CDR1 is MNHNS and CDR2 SASEGT. There are 16 residues in the CDR3. The V gene lost 0 bases and the J gene lost 2 bases, with 11 bases spanning the gap. In nucleotides, the CDR3 is TGTGCCAGCAGTGAAGCGCATCGTCAGCGCAATCAGCCCCAGCATTTT. It codes for CASSEAHRQRNQPQHF.

In its sample, this clone was seen a few times. V usage is TRBV19 and J usage is TRBJ2-2, with D perhaps given as TRBD1 or TRBD2 (5 bases each). The CDR3 spans 15 residues. In germline, CDR1 is LNHDA, CDR2 SQIVND (reference sequence). Trimming shortened V by 5 bases and J by 5 bases, and 15 bases separated the two germline ends. In DNA, the CDR3 is TGTGCCAGTAGTCAGGGACCGGGTTTGACCGGGGAGCTGTTTTTT. Translated, it gives CASSQGPGLTGELFF. The full variable domain, rest sourced from reference TRBV19 and TRBJ2-2, is DGGITQSPKYLFRKEGQNVTLSCEQNLNHDAMYWYRQDPGQGLRLIYYSQIVNDFQKGDIAEGYSVSREKKESFPLTVTSAQKNPTAFYLCASSQGPGLTGELFFGEGSRLTVL.

The chain uses TRBV29-1 and TRBJ2-1, with 9 positions matching TRBD2. Losses at the gene ends were 7 bases for V and 5 bases for J; bases not matched to a gene: 6. The CDR3 covers 13 residues. From germline, CDR1 is SQVTM and CDR2 ANQGSEA. This CDR3 is CSAVLAGHNEQFF. The CDR3 nucleotides read TGCAGCGCCGTTCTAGCGGGGCACAATGAGCAGTTCTTC.

V and J are TRBV5-1 and TRBJ2-5; TRBD1 aligns across 11 bases. V was pared by 4 bases and J by 5 bases, with 7 bases of the junction left unmatched. This CDR3 spans 15 amino acids. Germline values: CDR1 SGHRS, CDR2 YFSETQ. In nucleotides, the CDR3 is TGCGCCAGCAGCGCAGGACAGGGGGCTTCGGAGACCCAGTACTTC. It yields the protein CASSAGQGASETQYF.

This clone was observed a single time. The J gene is TRBJ2-1, the V gene TRBV5-1; TRBD2 matches at 10 bases. The CDR3 extends over 19 amino acids. V was clipped by 3 bases and J by 3 bases; unmatched bases: 15. CDR1 is SGHRS and CDR2 is YFSETQ in the germline V gene. The CDR3 bases are TGCGCCAGCAGCTCAATAAGCCCTAGACTAGCGGGCATCTACAATGAGCAGTTCTTC. Protein product: CASSSISPRLAGIYNEQFF.

The V gene is TRBV6-1, the J gene TRBJ2-7, with TRBD2 identical over 8 bases. V was clipped by 7 bases and J by 4 bases; unmatched bases: 9. This CDR3 is 14 amino acids long. The germline V gene has CDR1 MNHNS and CDR2 SASEGT. In nucleotides, the CDR3 is TGTGCCAGCACCGAGGGGACTAGGTTTTACGAGCAGTACTTC. This codes for CASTEGTRFYEQYF.

The rearrangement uses TRBV28 and TRBJ2-7, with 8 bases fitting TRBD1. Per germline, CDR1 MDHEN and CDR2 SYDVKM. V lost 4 bases and J lost 0; bases outside the gene matches: 8. The CDR3 length is 16 residues. The DNA for the CDR3 is TGTGCCAGCAGTTACCCGAGGACAGGGTACTCCTACGAGCAGTACTTC. Protein sequence: CASSYPRTGYSYEQYF.

This rearrangement joins TRBV5-1 to TRBJ2-1; TRBD2 aligns across 12 bases. Germline V gives CDR1 SGHRS, CDR2 YFSETQ. J lost 4 bases, V lost 4 bases, and 3 bases had no gene match. The length of the CDR3 is 15 residues. The CDR3 DNA reads as TGCGCCAGCAGCCAAGGACTAGCGGGGTACAATGAGCAGTTCTTC. This encodes CASSQGLAGYNEQFF.

The chain recombines TRBV11-2 with TRBJ2-7, with 7 positions matching TRBD1. Germline lookup yields CDR1 SGHAT and CDR2 FQNNGV. The CDR3 length is 16 residues. Trimming took 5 bases from V and 3 from J; bases not matched to a gene: 13. This CDR3 is CASSPLSRQGVYEQYF. Written as DNA, the CDR3 is TGTGCCAGCAGCCCATTGTCGCGACAGGGAGTCTACGAGCAGTACTTC.

The chain uses TRBV11-2 and TRBJ2-7, with 7 bases identical to TRBD1. V lost 0 bases and J lost 4; bases outside the gene matches: 6. Germline CDR1 and CDR2: SGHAT and FQNNGV. This CDR3 spans 15 amino acids. The DNA for the CDR3 is TGTGCCAGCAGCTTAGATTCTGGGACAGCTTACGAGCAGTACTTC. Amino acids: CASSLDSGTAYEQYF. The full variable domain, completed using reference TRBV11-2 and TRBJ2-7, is EAGVAQSPRYKIIEKRQSVAFWCNPISGHATLYWYQQILGQGPKLLIQFQNNGVVDDSQLPKDRFSAERLKGVDSTLKIQPAKLEDSAVYLCASSLDSGTAYEQYFGPGTRLTVT.

This rearrangement joins TRBV27 to TRBJ2-5, with D perhaps assigned TRBD1 or TRBD2 (6 bases each). CDR3 length: 16 amino acids. V was shortened by 6 bases and J by 5 bases, with 22 bases between the two germline ends. In germline, CDR1 is MNHEY, CDR2 SMNVEV (reference sequence). The CDR3 DNA reads as TGTGCCAGCAGCGGACTCGGGGGCGTTTTGCAGGAGACCCAGTACTTC. This translates into CASSGLGGVLQETQYF.

The chain employs TRBV11-2 and TRBJ2-7; D unclear. The germline gives CDR1 SGHAT, CDR2 FQNNGV. The V end was cut by 3 bases, the J end by 5 bases, with 14 bases between. This CDR3 has 14 residues. CDR3 DNA sequence: TGTGCCAGCAGCTTCCCCCAGCGAGTTCACGAGCAGTACTTC. Encoded protein: CASSFPQRVHEQYF.

This sequence joins TRBV4-1 and TRBJ2-3, with 7 bases fitting TRBD1. The CDR3 length is 15 residues. Trimming at V came to 3 bases and at J to 0 bases, leaving 3 bases not matched to a gene. Germline CDR1 reads MGHRA; CDR2 reads YSYEKL. DNA of the CDR3: TGCGCCAGCAGCCACGGGACAGCCAGCACAGATACGCAGTATTTT. Translating gives CASSHGTASTDTQYF.

The J gene is TRBJ2-7, the V gene TRBV28; TRBD1 matches 11 bases. This CDR3 contains 18 residues. V gave up 4 bases and J gave up 2 bases; unmatched junction bases: 13. Per germline, CDR1 MDHEN and CDR2 SYDVKM. CDR3 residues: CASSSPRSMGQGAYEQYF. The CDR3 bases are TGTGCCAGCAGTTCGCCGAGATCAATGGGACAGGGGGCCTACGAGCAGTACTTC. Full variable domain (rest looked up from reference TRBV28 and TRBJ2-7): DVKVTQSSRYLVKRTGEKVFLECVQDMDHENMFWYRQDPGLGLRLIYFSYDVKMKEKGDIPEGYSVSREKKERFSLILESASTNQTSMYLCASSSPRSMGQGAYEQYFGPGTRLTVT.

This clone was detected a few times. This rearrangement joins TRBV7-2 to TRBJ1-2; TRBD1 agrees at 7 bases. Losses at the gene ends were 3 bases for V and 6 bases for J; bases not matched to a gene: 7. The CDR3 is made up of 14 amino acids. Germline CDR1 reads SGHTA; CDR2 reads FQGNSA. CDR3 region: CASSLGQRQNGYTF. In nucleotides, the CDR3 is TGTGCCAGCAGCTTGGGACAGCGTCAAAATGGCTACACCTTC. The variable domain in full, with the rest retrieved from reference TRBV7-2 and TRBJ1-2, is GAGVSQSPSNKVTEKGKDVELRCDPISGHTALYWYRQSLGQGLEFLIYFQGNSAPDKSGLPSDRFSAERTGGSVSTLTIQRTQQEDSAVYLCASSLGQRQNGYTFGSGTRLTVV.

This sequence joins TRBV15 and TRBJ1-2, with 8 bases lining up with TRBD1. Germline V gene sequence: CDR1 LNHNV, CDR2 YYDKDF (reference sequence). CDR3 length: 15 residues. The V and J ends lost 2 bases and 5 bases, in that order; junction bases with no gene match: 7. This CDR3 is CATSRPGQGQYGYTF. The CDR3 nucleotides read TGTGCCACCAGCAGACCTGGACAGGGACAGTATGGCTACACCTTC.

The rearrangement joins TRBV7-2 to TRBJ1-5, with 7 bases fitting TRBD1. Germline V CDR1 and CDR2: SGHTA, FQGNSA. The CDR3 contains 16 residues. V was clipped by 1 base and J by 3 bases; unmatched bases: 6. The chain's CDR3 is CASSLGTGANNQPQHF. In DNA, the CDR3 is TGTGCCAGCAGCTTAGGGACAGGAGCCAACAATCAGCCCCAGCATTTT.